This T cell receptor beta chain was recovered during a study of T cells expressing NK-cell markers. Whole-study results and caveats: In 5 or 6 donors, dominant NKG2C+ clonotypes were roughly 1.0-7.5% of CD8+ T cells.

TCRdb reanalyzed the 5' RACE reads, giving one entry per CDR3 protein sequence and no DNA. This table lists roughly 450,000 distinct CDR3 sequences. Germline V lookup: CDR1 LNHNV, CDR2 YYDKDF (reference sequence). CDR3 length equals 14 residues. Comment on this clonotype: Its cognate antigen is unknown.

The receptor's source is a woman between 45 and 60 years old in good health. This rearrangement joins TRBV15 to TRBJ2-1; TCRdb calls TRBD1, which cannot be checked without DNA. Source material: blood T cells: a sorted CD56 or NKG2C T cell subset, CD4+ or CD8+ T cells, or bulk PBMC T cells (not recorded which). CDR3 amino acids: CATSRDMGEMEQFF. Together with reference TRBV15 and TRBJ2-1, the CDR3 gives the full variable domain: DAMVIQNPRYQVTQFGKPVTLSCSQTLNHNVMYWYQQKSSQAPKLLFHYYDKDFNNEADTPDNFQSRRPNTSFCFLDIRSPGLGDTAMYLCATSRDMGEMEQFFGPGTRLTVL.